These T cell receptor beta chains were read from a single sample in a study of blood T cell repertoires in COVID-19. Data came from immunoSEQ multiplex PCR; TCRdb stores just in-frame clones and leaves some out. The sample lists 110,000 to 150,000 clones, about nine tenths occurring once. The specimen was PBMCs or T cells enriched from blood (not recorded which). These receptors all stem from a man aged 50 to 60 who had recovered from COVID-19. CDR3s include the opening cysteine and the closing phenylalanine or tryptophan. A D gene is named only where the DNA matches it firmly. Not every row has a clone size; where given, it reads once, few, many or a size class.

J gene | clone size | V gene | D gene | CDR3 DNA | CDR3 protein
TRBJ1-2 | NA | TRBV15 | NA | TGTGCCACCAGCAGAGATAAGTCCACGGTATATGGCTACACCTTC | CATSRDKSTVYGYTF
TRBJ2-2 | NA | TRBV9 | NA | TGTGCCAGCAGCCAAGGGACTGGCACCGGGGAGCTGTTTTTT | CASSQGTGTGELFF
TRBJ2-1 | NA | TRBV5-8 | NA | TGTGCCAGCAGCTTGTTATTTGTTTCTAGCGTTTACAATGAGCAGTTCTTC | CASSLLFVSSVYNEQFF
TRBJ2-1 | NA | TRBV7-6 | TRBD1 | TGTGCCAGCAGCTTAACACAGTGGACAGGGCCCCGGTACAATGAGCAGTTCTTC | CASSLTQWTGPRYNEQFF
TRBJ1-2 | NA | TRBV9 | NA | TGTGCCAGCAACGAAAGGGGGGGCGCCTATGGCTACACCTTC | CASNERGGAYGYTF
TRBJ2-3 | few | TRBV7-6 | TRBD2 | TGTGCCAGCAGCAAACTAGCGGTTAGCACAGATACGCAGTATTTT | CASSKLAVSTDTQYF
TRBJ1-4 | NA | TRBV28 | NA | TGTGCCAGCAGTTCCGGGAATGAAAAACTGTTTTTT | CASSSGNEKLFF
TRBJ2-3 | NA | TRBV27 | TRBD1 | TGTGCCAGCAGTTCCCGGGACAGGGAAATAGATACGCAGTATTTT | CASSSRDREIDTQYF
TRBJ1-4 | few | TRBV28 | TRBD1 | TGTGCCAGCAGTATCTCCGGGACAGGGTTGGTAGGTGAAAAACTGTTTTTT | CASSISGTGLVGEKLFF
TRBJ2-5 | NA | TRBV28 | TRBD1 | TGTGCCAGCAGTTTGGGGGCCCCCGGGACAGGGGTCGAGACCCAGTACTTC | CASSLGAPGTGVETQYF
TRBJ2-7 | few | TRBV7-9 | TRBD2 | TGTGCCAGCAGCTTAGTGGCTAGCGGGGGCGATCAGTACTTC | CASSLVASGGDQYF
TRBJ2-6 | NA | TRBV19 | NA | TGTGCCAGTAGTCTCACAGGGTCTACTGGGGCCAACGTCCTGACTTTC | CASSLTGSTGANVLTF
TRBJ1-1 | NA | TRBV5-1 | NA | TGCGCCAGCAGCTTGGTAACCCCGGACACTGAAGCTTTCTTT | CASSLVTPDTEAFF
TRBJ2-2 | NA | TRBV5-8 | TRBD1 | TGTGCCAGCAGCCAGTCTGGGACAGGGGCCACCGGGGAGCTGTTTTTT | CASSQSGTGATGELFF
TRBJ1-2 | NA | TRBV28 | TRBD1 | TGTGCCACCCACGGACAGGGGAACTATGGCTACACCTTC | CATHGQGNYGYTF
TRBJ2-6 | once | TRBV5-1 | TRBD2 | TGCGCCAGCAGCTTGAGTCGGGGGGACTCTGGGGCCAACGTCCTGACTTTC | CASSLSRGDSGANVLTF
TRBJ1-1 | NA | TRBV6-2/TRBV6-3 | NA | TGTGCCAGCAGTTACTCGACAAGGCCCTATGAAGCTTTCTTT | CASSYSTRPYEAFF
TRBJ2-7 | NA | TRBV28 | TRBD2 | TGTGCCAGCAGAGTACCGGGACTAGCGGGAGACTACCACGAGCAGTACTTC | CASRVPGLAGDYHEQYF
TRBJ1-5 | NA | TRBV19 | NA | TGTGCCAGTAGTATAGACCAGGGCGGGATTCAGCCCCAGCATTTT | CASSIDQGGIQPQHF
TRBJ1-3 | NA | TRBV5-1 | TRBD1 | TGCGCCAGCAGCTCCGGAGGGGGCCCCGGAAACACCATATATTTT | CASSSGGGPGNTIYF
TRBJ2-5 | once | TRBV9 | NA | TGTGCCAGCAGCCCCTCCCTCCCAGAGACCCAGTACTTC | CASSPSLPETQYF
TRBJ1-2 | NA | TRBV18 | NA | TGTGCCAGCTCACCCGATAGGGGACTGGACTATGGCTACACCTTC | CASSPDRGLDYGYTF
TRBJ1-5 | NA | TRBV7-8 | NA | TGTGCCAGCAGCCTTACAGGGCACAGCAATCAGCCCCAGCATTTT | CASSLTGHSNQPQHF
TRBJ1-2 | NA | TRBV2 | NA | TGTGCCAGCAGTGAAACGCCAAGGGAGTATGGCTACACCTTC | CASSETPREYGYTF
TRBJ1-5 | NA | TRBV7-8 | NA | TGTGCCAGCAGCCCAAACCAGGGTAGCAATCAGCCCCAGCATTTT | CASSPNQGSNQPQHF
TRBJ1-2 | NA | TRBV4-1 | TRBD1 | TGCGCCAGCAGCCACCCCGGACAGGGCAACTATGGCTACACCTTC | CASSHPGQGNYGYTF
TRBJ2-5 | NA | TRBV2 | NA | TGTGCCAGCAGTGTAGTACGGGAGACCCAGTACTTC | CASSVVRETQYF
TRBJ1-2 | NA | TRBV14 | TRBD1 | TGTGCCAGCAGCCAGTACCCGGGACAGGGATATGGCTACACCTTC | CASSQYPGQGYGYTF
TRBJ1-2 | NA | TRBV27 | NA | TGTGCCAGTGGGGTGTGGGGGCAGAACTATGGCTACACCTTC | CASGVWGQNYGYTF
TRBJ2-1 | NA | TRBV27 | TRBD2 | TGTGCCAGCAGTACCACCGGGACTATCTCCTACAATGAGCAGTTCTTC | CASSTTGTISYNEQFF
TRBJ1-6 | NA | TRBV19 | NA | TGTGCCAGTAGTTGGAGCAGTGGGTCGGGAGGTTCACCCCTCCACTTT | CASSWSSGSGGSPLHF
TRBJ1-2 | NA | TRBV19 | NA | TGTGCCAGTAGTATTAACCGGGGAGCATCTGGCTACACCTTC | CASSINRGASGYTF
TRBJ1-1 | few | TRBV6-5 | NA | TGTGCCAGCAGTTACTCGGGCAGTCGCACTGAAGCTTTCTTT | CASSYSGSRTEAFF
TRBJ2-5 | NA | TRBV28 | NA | TGTGCCAGCAGCCAACTACAGGGTGGAGTTGAGACCCAGTACTTC | CASSQLQGGVETQYF
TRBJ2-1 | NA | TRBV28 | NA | TGTGCCAGCAGTACCACCGGGGACTCCCAGATCTACAATGAGCAGTTCTTC | CASSTTGDSQIYNEQFF
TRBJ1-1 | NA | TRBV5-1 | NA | TGCGCCAGCAACCTGATCGGGACTCAAGGTGAAGCTTTCTTT | CASNLIGTQGEAFF
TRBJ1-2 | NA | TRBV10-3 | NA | TGTGCCATCAGAGCCGGGACAACTAACTATGGCTACACCTTC | CAIRAGTTNYGYTF
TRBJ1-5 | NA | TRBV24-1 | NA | TGTGCCACCAGTGATGCGGGGACGCTTCAGCCCCAGCATTTT | CATSDAGTLQPQHF
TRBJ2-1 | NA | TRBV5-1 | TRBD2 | TGCGCCAGCAGCTTGGCACGGCCAGCTAGCGGACCCTCGCAGTTCTTC | CASSLARPASGPSQFF